Following are 11 T cell receptor beta chains from one sample sequenced in a study of blood T cell repertoires in COVID-19. Using immunoSEQ multiplex PCR, the repertoire was profiled, and TCRdb retains in-frame clones only, with some absent. The sample has about 80,000 clones; approximately 82% are singletons. The sample taken for sequencing was peripheral blood. The receptors come from a human donor in a cohort sampled during active COVID-19.

This chain connects TRBV28 to TRBJ2-1, with D maybe TRBD2 (6 bases). V lost 6 bases to trimming and J lost 7 bases, with 16 bases between them. Germline V lookup: CDR1 MDHEN, CDR2 SYDVKM. CDR3 length: 14 residues. For the CDR3, the DNA is TGTGCCAGCAGCCAACTCTGGGGGGATAATGAGCAGTTCTTC. This sequence encodes CASSQLWGDNEQFF. Looking up the rest from reference TRBV28 and TRBJ2-1 gives the full variable domain: DVKVTQSSRYLVKRTGEKVFLECVQDMDHENMFWYRQDPGLGLRLIYFSYDVKMKEKGDIPEGYSVSREKKERFSLILESASTNQTSMYLCASSQLWGDNEQFFGPGTRLTVL.

The CDR3 DNA sequence: TGTGCCAGCAGCTTAATCACGAGGGATTCTGCAGATACGCAGTATTTT. This gives the protein CASSLITRDSADTQYF. This chain connects TRBV7-8 to TRBJ2-3; possible D gene TRBD2, 5 bases. There are 16 residues in the CDR3. V was cut by 2 bases and J by 4 bases, with 16 bases left in between. Per germline, CDR1 SGHVS and CDR2 FQNEAQ.

The chain is built from TRBV6-2 or TRBV6-3 and TRBJ1-1, with D unresolved. Between the trimmed V and J ends, which lost 4 bases and 6 bases, there was a span of 12 bases. The CDR3 consists of 13 residues. CDR1 and CDR2 (germline): MNHEY, SVGEGT. The CDR3 protein is CASSFPRGSEAFF. The CDR3 DNA follows: TGTGCCAGCAGTTTCCCCCGCGGGTCTGAAGCTTTCTTT.

V gene TRBV5-6 combines with J gene TRBJ1-1; no firm D call. This CDR3 has 14 amino acids. V was trimmed by 4 bases and J by 0 bases, leaving 10 bases between them. Per germline, CDR1 SGHDT and CDR2 YYEEEE. The CDR3 bases are TGTGCCAGCAGCGAGGGTGGAATGAACACTGAAGCTTTCTTT. The encoded protein is CASSEGGMNTEAFF.

There are a few counts of this clone. The V gene is TRBV19, the J gene TRBJ1-1, with D perhaps TRBD1 (5 bases). V dropped 1 base and J dropped 1 base, with 7 bases sitting between them. Germline lookup yields CDR1 LNHDA and CDR2 SQIVND (reference sequence). The CDR3 is 14 amino acids. The CDR3 coding sequence is TGTGCCAGTAGTATAGGGGGGGGGAACACTGAAGCTTTCTTT. Its translation: CASSIGGGNTEAFF.

The chain uses TRBV5-4 and TRBJ2-5; TRBD2 aligns across 7 bases. The CDR3 length is 14 residues. The ends lost 6 bases at V and 1 base at J; junction bases unmatched: 6. Germline V CDR1 and CDR2: SGHNT, YYREEE (reference sequence). The CDR3 reads CASTKASGQETQYF. For the CDR3, the DNA is TGTGCCAGCACAAAGGCTAGCGGCCAAGAGACCCAGTACTTC.

The chain employs TRBV29-1 and TRBJ2-7, with 10 bases identical to TRBD1. Germline CDR1 SQVTM, CDR2 ANQGSEA. V trimming: 4 bases; J trimming: 3 bases; junction bases outside the gene matches: 3. The length of the CDR3 is 13 residues. CDR3 amino acids: CSVARTGGYEQYF. For the CDR3, the DNA is TGCAGCGTTGCACGGACAGGGGGCTACGAGCAGTACTTC.

This sequence joins TRBV5-1 and TRBJ2-3; 8 bases are shared with TRBD2. This CDR3 spans 17 amino acids. Losses at the gene ends were 6 bases for V and 0 bases for J; bases not matched to a gene: 12. The germline V gene has CDR1 SGHRS and CDR2 YFSETQ. DNA for the CDR3: TGCGCCAGCAACCCTAAGAGCGGGAGTGGTAGCACAGATACGCAGTATTTT. It is translated as CASNPKSGSGSTDTQYF. The whole variable domain, remainder taken from reference TRBV5-1 and TRBJ2-3, is KAGVTQTPRYLIKTRGQQVTLSCSPISGHRSVSWYQQTPGQGLQFLFEYFSETQRNKGNFPGRFSGRQFSNSRSEMNVSTLELGDSALYLCASNPKSGSGSTDTQYFGPGTRLTVL.

The chain has TRBV24-1 and TRBJ2-1, with D unclear. The CDR3 has 14 residues. V was pared by 0 bases and J by 4 bases, with 6 bases between. Looked up from germline, CDR1 is KGHDR and CDR2 is SFDVKD. The CDR3 DNA is TGTGCCACCAGTGATTTGGGAGTTTACAATGAGCAGTTCTTC. It translates to CATSDLGVYNEQFF.

This clone occurred once. The chain employs TRBV5-5 and TRBJ1-4; 8 positions agree with TRBD1. The length of the CDR3 is 15 residues. CDR1 is SGHKS and CDR2 is YYEKEE in the germline V gene (reference sequence). The junction had 8 bases not matched to a gene; V was cut back by 5 bases and J by 5 bases. The CDR3 spells CASRVAGGGNEKLFF. The CDR3 DNA follows: TGTGCCAGCAGGGTGGCAGGGGGCGGAAATGAAAAACTGTTTTTT.

The gene calls are TRBV19 and TRBJ2-2, with D possibly being TRBD1 (6 bases). The V and J ends lost 0 bases and 4 bases respectively, with 15 bases between them. CDR3 length equals 17 residues. Germline-derived CDR1 and CDR2 are LNHDA and SQIVND (reference sequence). The CDR3 reads CASSIDVGRGGTGELFF. The CDR3 DNA reads TGTGCCAGTAGTATAGATGTGGGTAGAGGGGGCACCGGGGAGCTGTTTTTT.